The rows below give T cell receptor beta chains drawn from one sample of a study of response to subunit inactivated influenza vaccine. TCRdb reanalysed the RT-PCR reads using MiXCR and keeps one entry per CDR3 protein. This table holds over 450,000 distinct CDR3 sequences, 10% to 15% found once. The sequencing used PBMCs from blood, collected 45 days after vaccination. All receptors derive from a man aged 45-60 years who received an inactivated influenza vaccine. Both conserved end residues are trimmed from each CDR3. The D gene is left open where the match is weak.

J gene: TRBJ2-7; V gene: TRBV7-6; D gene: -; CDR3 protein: ASSLEEGAAYEQY
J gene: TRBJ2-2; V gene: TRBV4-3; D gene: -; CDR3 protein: ASSQDQMGSGELF
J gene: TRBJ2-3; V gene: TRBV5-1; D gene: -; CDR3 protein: ASSLQGRSDTQY
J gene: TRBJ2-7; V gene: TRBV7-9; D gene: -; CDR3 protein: ASSHPPLIEQY
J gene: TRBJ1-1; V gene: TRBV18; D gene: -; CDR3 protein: ASSMGRRNTEAF
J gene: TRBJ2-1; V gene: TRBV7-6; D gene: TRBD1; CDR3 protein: ASSLKFRDRASNEQF
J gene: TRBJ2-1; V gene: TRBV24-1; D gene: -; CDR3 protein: ATSDFERGEQF
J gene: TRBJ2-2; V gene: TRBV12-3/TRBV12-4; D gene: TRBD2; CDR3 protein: ASSLASGSPHTGELF
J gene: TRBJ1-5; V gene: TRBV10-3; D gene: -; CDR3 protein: AISSNSGNQPQH
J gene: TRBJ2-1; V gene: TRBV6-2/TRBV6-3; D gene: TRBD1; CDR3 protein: ASSSYRGAYNEQF
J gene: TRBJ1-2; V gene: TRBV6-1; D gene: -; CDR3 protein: ASSHAALGHPNYGYT
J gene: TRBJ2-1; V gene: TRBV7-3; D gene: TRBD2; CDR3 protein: ASSARAGDAAEQF
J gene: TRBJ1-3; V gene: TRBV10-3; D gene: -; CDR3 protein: AIARSSSGNTIY
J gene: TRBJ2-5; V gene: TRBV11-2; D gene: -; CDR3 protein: ASSLDRSSFQETQY
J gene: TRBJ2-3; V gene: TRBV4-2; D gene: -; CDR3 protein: ASSQDYADTQY
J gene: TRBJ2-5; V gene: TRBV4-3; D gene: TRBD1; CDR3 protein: ASRKHRGGETQY
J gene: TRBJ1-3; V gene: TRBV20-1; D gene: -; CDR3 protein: SARGYRKSISGNTIY
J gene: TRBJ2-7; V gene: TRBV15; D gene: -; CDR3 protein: ATSRDGNEQY
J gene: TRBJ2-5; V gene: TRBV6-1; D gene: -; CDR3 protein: ASSEFREETQY
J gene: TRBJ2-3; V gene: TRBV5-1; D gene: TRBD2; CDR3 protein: ASRLLAGRTDTQY
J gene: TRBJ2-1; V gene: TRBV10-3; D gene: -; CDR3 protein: AITAGGAPYNEQF
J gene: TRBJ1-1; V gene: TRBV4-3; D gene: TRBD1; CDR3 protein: ASSQAGQGSPEAF
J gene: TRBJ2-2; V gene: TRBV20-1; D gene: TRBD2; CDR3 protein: SAGSDSGGGGELF
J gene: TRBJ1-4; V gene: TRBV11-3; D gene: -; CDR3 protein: ASSPEWEKLF
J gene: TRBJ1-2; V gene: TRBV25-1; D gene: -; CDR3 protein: ASSELGGTYGYT
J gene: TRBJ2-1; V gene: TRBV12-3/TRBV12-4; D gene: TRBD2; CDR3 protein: ASSPMGGLAINEQF
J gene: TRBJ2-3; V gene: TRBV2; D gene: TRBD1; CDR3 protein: ASRRQGAFSTDTQY
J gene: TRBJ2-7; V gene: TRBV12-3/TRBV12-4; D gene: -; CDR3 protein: ASSLTGNEQY
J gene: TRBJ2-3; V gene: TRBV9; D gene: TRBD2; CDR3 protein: ASSVGSLSGSTDTQY
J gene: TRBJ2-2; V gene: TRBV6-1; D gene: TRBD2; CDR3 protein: ATPREASNTGELF
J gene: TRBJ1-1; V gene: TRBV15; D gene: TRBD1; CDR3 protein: ATSRVGQGNTEAF
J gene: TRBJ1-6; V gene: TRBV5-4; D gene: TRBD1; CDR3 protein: ASSLDRTGSNSPLH
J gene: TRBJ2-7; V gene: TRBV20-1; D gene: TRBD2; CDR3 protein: SARGTSAFTEQY
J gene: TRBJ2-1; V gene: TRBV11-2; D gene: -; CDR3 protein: ASSLFRTNEQF
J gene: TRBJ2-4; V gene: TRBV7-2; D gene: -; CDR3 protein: ASSNQDRKNIQY
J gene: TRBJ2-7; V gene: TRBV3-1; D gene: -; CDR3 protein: ASSPNRIYEQY
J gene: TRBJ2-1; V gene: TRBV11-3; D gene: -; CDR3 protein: ASSLGGTRTYNEQF
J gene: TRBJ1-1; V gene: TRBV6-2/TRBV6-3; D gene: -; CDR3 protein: ASSYSRLNTEAF
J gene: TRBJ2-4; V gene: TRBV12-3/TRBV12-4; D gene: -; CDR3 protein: ASSLSRDRSLAKNIQY
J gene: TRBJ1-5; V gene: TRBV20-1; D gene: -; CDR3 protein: SARDGGAGNQPQH
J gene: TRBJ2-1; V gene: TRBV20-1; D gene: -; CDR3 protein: SARRGHRAYNEQF
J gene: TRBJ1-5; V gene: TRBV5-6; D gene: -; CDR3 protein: ASSFNRLNQPQH